Below are 25 T cell receptor beta chains sequenced from a single sample in a study of T cells in Graves' hyperthyroidism and ophthalmopathy. Template material for amplifying TCR beta CDR3 regions consisted of RNA transcripts. Initially, a first-round RT-PCR of the TCR CDR3 employed the HTBI primer set. Via MiXCR, TCRdb re-called the multiplex PCR reads, giving one row per CDR3 protein. The table records about 180,000 distinct CDR3 sequences, about 15% of them present only once. The sample taken for sequencing was blood. These receptor sequences come from a woman between 50 and 59 years old with Graves' hyperthyroidism.

In this sample, this clonotype turned up once. The J gene is TRBJ2-7, the V gene TRBV6-2 or TRBV6-3; D may match TRBD1 or TRBD2 (5 bases each). This CDR3 comprises 14 residues. The V end lost 5 bases, the J end lost 3 bases, and 14 bases lay between the germline ends. Germline lookup yields CDR1 MNHEY and CDR2 SVGEGT. In nucleotides, the CDR3 is TGTGCCAGCAGTATCCGGGACGGGAACTACGAGCAGTACTTC. Protein sequence: CASSIRDGNYEQYF.

This clonotype appeared many times. The chain links TRBV5-8 to TRBJ1-1; a weak D match, TRBD1 (5 bases). CDR3 size: 13 residues. Germline V CDR1 and CDR2: SGHTS, YDEGEE. The V end was cut by 4 bases, the J end by 3 bases, with 10 bases between. The CDR3 protein is CASSRRGDTEAFF. In DNA, the CDR3 is TGTGCCAGCAGCCGCCGGGGGGACACTGAAGCTTTCTTT.

In this sample, this clonotype turned up many times. The V and J genes are TRBV2 and TRBJ1-5, with a possible D match to TRBD1 (5 bases). Germline V gives CDR1 SNHLY, CDR2 FYNNEI. With 6 bases removed from V and 0 bases from J, the gap between germline ends came to 9 bases. The CDR3 contains 14 residues. The CDR3 reads CASSTGISNQPQHF. CDR3 in DNA: TGTGCCAGCAGCACAGGAATTAGCAATCAGCCCCAGCATTTT.

This clonotype was counted between two and nine times. The gene calls are TRBV5-1 and TRBJ2-2; D perhaps matches TRBD2 (5 bases). The CDR3 has 13 amino acids. With 8 bases removed from V and 0 bases from J, the gap between germline ends came to 8 bases. Looked up from germline, CDR1 is SGHRS and CDR2 is YFSETQ. As DNA, the CDR3 is TGCGCCAGTGGACTGACGAACACCGGGGAGCTGTTTTTT. Amino acid sequence: CASGLTNTGELFF.

This clonotype was observed many times. This chain joins TRBV6-2 or TRBV6-3 and TRBJ2-7, with D perhaps TRBD1 (6 bases). Germline V gene data show CDR1 as MNHEY and CDR2 as SVGEGT. The CDR3 consists of 15 residues. V dropped 6 bases and J dropped 3 bases, with 18 bases sitting between them. This chain's CDR3 is CASRTSRDTYYEQYF. For the CDR3, the DNA is TGTGCCAGCAGAACGAGCCGGGACACTTACTACGAGCAGTACTTC.

This clonotype was seen at least ten times. This chain links TRBV5-6 with TRBJ1-1; D is unresolved. The V end lost 3 bases, the J end lost 1 base, and 7 bases lay between the germline ends. Germline loops: CDR1 SGHDT, CDR2 YYEEEE. The CDR3 length is 13 residues. As DNA, the CDR3 is TGTGCCAGCAGCTCCGGATGGAACACTGAAGCTTTCTTT. Its protein is CASSSGWNTEAFF.

In its sample, this clonotype was seen many times. The chain uses TRBV2 and TRBJ2-3; D may be TRBD2 (5 bases). Trimming stripped 4 bases from V and 0 bases from J, with 11 bases between. The CDR3 has 15 amino acids. Looked up from germline, CDR1 is SNHLY and CDR2 is FYNNEI. The CDR3 DNA follows: TGTGCCAGCAGTGTTGGGGTAGCGAGCACAGATACGCAGTATTTT. Amino acids: CASSVGVASTDTQYF.

This clonotype was detected a few times. This sequence joins TRBV4-2 and TRBJ1-2; tentative D call: TRBD1 (5 bases). CDR1 and CDR2 (germline): LGHNA, YNFKEQ. The V and J ends lost 0 bases and 5 bases respectively, with 16 bases between them. The CDR3 spans 16 residues. CDR3 coding DNA: TGTGCCAGCAGCCAAGAGTTGGCAGGGACGGGTTATGGCTACACCTTC. Amino acids: CASSQELAGTGYGYTF.

This chain joins TRBV9 and TRBJ1-1; D is ambiguous. Trimming took off 0 bases at V and 0 bases at J, with 9 bases between the two ends. Germline-derived CDR1 and CDR2 are SGDLS and YYNGEE. The CDR3 runs 15 residues. The CDR3 sequence is CASSVVPEMNTEAFF. CDR3 in DNA: TGTGCCAGCAGCGTAGTACCTGAGATGAACACTGAAGCTTTCTTT.

The chain uses TRBV7-8 and TRBJ2-2; 8 positions match TRBD2. Germline CDR1 SGHVS, CDR2 FQNEAQ. With V trimmed by 1 base and J by 6 bases, 7 bases remained unmatched. The CDR3 totals 16 residues. CDR3 nucleotide sequence: TGTGCCAGCAGCTTAGTAGTGGCGGGGGGCTCCGGGGAGCTGTTTTTT. Translation gives CASSLVVAGGSGELFF.

This clonotype has ten or more counts. The chain links TRBV7-9 to TRBJ2-1; D is perhaps TRBD1 (5 bases). From germline, CDR1 is SEHNR and CDR2 FQNEAQ (reference sequence). The CDR3 contains 16 residues. V lost 5 bases, J lost 5 bases, and 19 bases lay in between. The CDR3: CASSLETAPLNNEQFF. For the CDR3, the DNA is TGTGCCAGCAGCCTAGAGACAGCTCCTCTAAACAATGAGCAGTTCTTC. The whole variable domain, remainder taken from reference TRBV7-9 and TRBJ2-1, is DTGVSQNPRHKITKRGQNVTFRCDPISEHNRLYWYRQTLGQGPEFLTYFQNEAQLEKSRLLSDRFSAERPKGSFSTLEIQRTEQGDSAMYLCASSLETAPLNNEQFFGPGTRLTVL.

This clonotype was seen repeatedly, ten times or more. The CDR3: CASSQTQIGTGGLYGYTF. The DNA for the CDR3 is TGTGCCAGCAGCCAAACCCAAATCGGGACAGGGGGACTCTATGGCTACACCTTC. V usage is TRBV7-9 and J usage is TRBJ1-2, with TRBD1 matching over 11 bases. The germline CDR1 and CDR2 sequences are SEHNR and FQNEAQ (reference sequence). Trimming at V came to 5 bases and at J to 4 bases, leaving 15 bases not matched to a gene. The CDR3 length is 18 residues.

V gene TRBV11-1 combines with J gene TRBJ1-2; TRBD1 agrees at 7 bases. The CDR3 is made up of 16 amino acids. The germline CDR1 and CDR2 sequences are SGHAT and FQDESV (reference sequence). Trimming removed 5 bases from V and 6 bases from J; junction bases left unmatched: 15. This chain's CDR3 is CASSPYDRAALDGYTF. The CDR3 coding sequence is TGTGCCAGCAGCCCGTACGACAGGGCGGCATTGGATGGCTACACCTTC. Combining the CDR3 with reference TRBV11-1 and TRBJ1-2 gives the whole variable domain EAEVAQSPRYKITEKSQAVAFWCDPISGHATLYWYRQILGQGPELLVQFQDESVVDDSQLPKDRFSAERLKGVDSTLKIQPAELGDSAMYLCASSPYDRAALDGYTFGSGTRLTVV.

This clonotype occurred many times. The rearrangement uses TRBV7-9 and TRBJ2-7; D is possibly TRBD1 (6 bases). There are 16 residues in the CDR3. Deletions cut 5 bases from V and 2 bases from J, with 19 bases between. Germline V gene data show CDR1 as SEHNR and CDR2 as FQNEAQ (reference sequence). CDR3 sequence (DNA): TGTGCCAGCAGCCACTACCGGGACACCCGTCCCTACGAGCAGTACTTC. This sequence encodes CASSHYRDTRPYEQYF. Filled out from reference TRBV7-9 and TRBJ2-7, the complete variable domain reads DTGVSQNPRHKITKRGQNVTFRCDPISEHNRLYWYRQTLGQGPEFLTYFQNEAQLEKSRLLSDRFSAERPKGSFSTLEIQRTEQGDSAMYLCASSHYRDTRPYEQYFGPGTRLTVT.

There are a few counts of this clonotype. It may be a read error: a sequence one base away is much more abundant. The V call is TRBV10-3, the J call TRBJ1-2; 9 nucleotides align to TRBD1. The CDR3 is 13 residues long. CDR1 is ENHRY, CDR2 SYGVKD, per germline. CDR3 residues: CVISETGGYGYTF. As DNA, the CDR3 is TGTGTCATCAGTGAGACAGGGGGCTATGGCTACACCTTC.

This clonotype has ten or more counts. V and J are TRBV5-1 and TRBJ1-2, with 10 bases identical to TRBD1. Looked up from germline, CDR1 is SGHRS and CDR2 is YFSETQ. The ends lost 4 bases at V and 4 bases at J; junction bases unmatched: 7. The CDR3 spans 15 residues. The CDR3 sequence is CASSVGQGLAYGYTF. CDR3 in DNA: TGCGCCAGCAGCGTGGGACAGGGGCTTGCCTATGGCTACACCTTC.

This clonotype was counted ten times or more. The rearrangement joins TRBV15 to TRBJ1-3, with no clear D. The CDR3 covers 17 residues. Germline lookup yields CDR1 LNHNV and CDR2 YYDKDF (reference sequence). Trimming left V 1 base short and J 0 bases short, with 13 bases between. CDR3 nucleotides: TGTGCCACCAGCAGAGCACCCCGGGCTAGCTCTGGAAACACCATATATTTT. It yields the protein CATSRAPRASSGNTIYF. The full variable domain, completed using reference TRBV15 and TRBJ1-3, is DAMVIQNPRYQVTQFGKPVTLSCSQTLNHNVMYWYQQKSSQAPKLLFHYYDKDFNNEADTPDNFQSRRPNTSFCFLDIRSPGLGDTAMYLCATSRAPRASSGNTIYFGEGSWLTVV.

This clonotype was counted ten times or more. This chain links TRBV3-2 with TRBJ2-7; TRBD1 was called by the table and not checked on the DNA. TRBV3-2 is shown as a pseudogene. This CDR3 is 16 amino acids long. CDR3 DNA sequence: TGTGCCAGCAGCCGAACCGGGACAGCCACCGCCTACGAGCAGTACTTC. This translates into CASSRTGTATAYEQYF.

Ten or more counts support this clonotype. This sequence joins TRBV19 and TRBJ2-1; tentative D call: TRBD2 (6 bases). This CDR3 comprises 13 residues. V gave up 8 bases and J gave up 7 bases, with 15 bases separating them. Germline assignment: CDR1 LNHDA and CDR2 SQIVND (reference sequence). CDR3 nucleotide sequence: TGTGCCAGTTCGCGGGGACTCCTAAATGAGCAGTTCTTC. It yields the protein CASSRGLLNEQFF.

This clonotype came up many times. The chain is built from TRBV5-6 and TRBJ2-1; D assignment may be TRBD1 or TRBD2 (6 bases each). The CDR3 sequence is 16 residues long. V was shortened by 0 bases and J by 2 bases, with 12 bases between the two germline ends. Germline CDR1 SGHDT, CDR2 YYEEEE. This CDR3 reads CASSLDREVAYNEQFF. In DNA form, the CDR3 reads TGTGCCAGCAGCTTGGACAGGGAGGTAGCCTACAATGAGCAGTTCTTC.

In this sample, this clonotype turned up many times. The V call is TRBV6-1, the J call TRBJ1-5, with D possibly being TRBD1 (5 bases). Trimming removed 5 bases from V and 7 bases from J, with 15 bases in between. CDR3 length: 14 amino acids. The germline V gene has CDR1 MNHNS and CDR2 SASEGT. The CDR3 bases are TGTGCCAGCAGTTATGGGGCCGACAGACAGCCCCAGCATTTT. Its protein product is CASSYGADRQPQHF.

This clonotype showed up many times. The rearrangement uses TRBV28 and TRBJ1-6, with D unclear. CDR3 size: 19 residues. Germline-derived CDR1 and CDR2 are MDHEN and SYDVKM. V lost 2 bases to trimming and J lost 0 bases, with 17 bases between them. CDR3 in amino acids: CASSLLRGVGSSYNSPLHF. Here the CDR3 DNA reads TGTGCCAGCAGTTTACTGCGGGGAGTGGGGAGCTCCTATAATTCACCCCTCCACTTT.

This clonotype was seen many times. The rearrangement links TRBV12-3 or TRBV12-4 to TRBJ2-3, with 10 bases lining up with TRBD2. This CDR3 has 16 residues. V was clipped by 1 base and J by 3 bases; unmatched bases: 4. CDR3 DNA: TGTGCCAGCAGTTTAGGGCTAGCGGGGGAAACAGATACGCAGTATTTT. It encodes CASSLGLAGETDTQYF.

This clonotype came up once. For the CDR3, the DNA is TGTGCCAGCACCCTGACAGGGGTGATCCACGAGCAGTACTTC. Amino acid sequence: CASTLTGVIHEQYF. The rearrangement joins TRBV12-3 or TRBV12-4 to TRBJ2-7, with TRBD1 matching 8 bases. Trimming took 7 bases from V and 5 from J; bases not matched to a gene: 10. The CDR3 consists of 14 residues.

This clonotype was seen only a few times. CDR3 DNA: TGTGCCAGCAGCCCAGGGGACTTTTACAATGAGCAGTTCTTC. It yields the protein CASSPGDFYNEQFF. The J gene is TRBJ2-1, the V gene TRBV11-2; TRBD1 or TRBD2 may be the D gene (6 bases each). The length of the CDR3 is 14 residues. V was clipped by 5 bases and J by 4 bases, with 12 bases between them. Germline loops: CDR1 SGHAT, CDR2 FQNNGV.